This TCR beta chain was retrieved from a study of blood T cell repertoires in COVID-19. Using immunoSEQ multiplex PCR, the repertoire was profiled, and TCRdb retains in-frame clones only, with some absent. The sample lists about 200,000 clones; 85% were seen once. This CDR3 is 16 amino acids long. The V and J ends lost 5 bases and 2 bases, in that order; junction bases with no gene match: 9. The germline V gene encodes CDR1 MNHEY and CDR2 SMNVEV (reference sequence). The V call is TRBV27, the J call TRBJ2-7, with TRBD2 matching over 10 bases. Sample: peripheral blood. This clonotype was sampled from a woman aged 70 to 79 with COVID-19, enrolled during active disease. The CDR3 DNA is TGTGCCAGCAGTACCATAGCGGGAGGCCCTGCCTACGAGCAGTACTTC. It encodes CASSTIAGGPAYEQYF.